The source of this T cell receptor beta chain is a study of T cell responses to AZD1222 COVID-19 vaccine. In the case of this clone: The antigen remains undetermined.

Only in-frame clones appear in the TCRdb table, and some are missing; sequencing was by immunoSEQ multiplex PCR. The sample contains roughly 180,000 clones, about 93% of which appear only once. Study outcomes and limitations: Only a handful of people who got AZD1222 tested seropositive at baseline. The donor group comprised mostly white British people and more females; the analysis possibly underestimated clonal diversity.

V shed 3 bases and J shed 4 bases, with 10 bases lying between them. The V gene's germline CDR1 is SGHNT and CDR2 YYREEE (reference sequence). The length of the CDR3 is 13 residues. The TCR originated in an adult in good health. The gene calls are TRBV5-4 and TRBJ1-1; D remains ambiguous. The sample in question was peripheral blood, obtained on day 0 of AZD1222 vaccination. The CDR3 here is CASSSRGSTEAFF. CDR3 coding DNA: TGTGCCAGCAGCTCTCGAGGGTCCACTGAAGCTTTCTTT.